The 11 T cell receptor beta chains given below trace back to one sample, sequenced in a study of human T cells and chemical hapten exposure. MiXCR, run by TCRdb on the RACE reads, gives a single entry per CDR3 protein. The table has 200,000 to 300,000 distinct CDR3 sequences, about 8.6% seen once. Specified time point: pre-sensitization, week 0. Treatment described: therapeutic diphenylcyclopropenone sensitization with weekly scalp DPC. The sample in question was whole blood, obtained in connection with sensitization to the hapten diphenylcyclopropenone (DPC). All receptors derive from a woman between 40 and 55 years old with alopecia areata. Some clones in this sample may be carry-over from other donors' samples.

This chain joins TRBV5-4 and TRBJ2-7; 8 bases are a match to TRBD1. The CDR3 has 14 residues. Germline loops: CDR1 SGHNT, CDR2 YYREEE (reference sequence). Trimming took 4 bases from V and 4 from J; bases not matched to a gene: 7. CDR3 nucleotide sequence: TGTGCCAGCAGCCACGGGACAGGAGGGTACGAGCAGTACTTC. As protein: CASSHGTGGYEQYF.

The chain couples TRBV10-3 to TRBJ2-3, with D uncertain. Trimming removed 2 bases from V and 1 base from J, with 10 bases in between. Looked up from germline, CDR1 is ENHRY and CDR2 is SYGVKD. The CDR3 contains 15 residues. For the CDR3, the DNA is TGTGCCATCAGTGAGGAGAGTTTGGGCACAGATACGCAGTATTTT. This translates into CAISEESLGTDTQYF.

The rearrangement links TRBV28 to TRBJ2-7; D may be TRBD2 (5 bases). The V end was cut by 6 bases, the J end by 2 bases, with 11 bases between. CDR3 length: 13 amino acids. Germline-derived CDR1 and CDR2 are MDHEN and SYDVKM. The CDR3 sequence is CASRKGGPYEQYF. The CDR3 nucleotides are TGTGCCAGCAGGAAGGGCGGGCCCTACGAGCAGTACTTC.

This clonotype was seen ten or more times. The V gene is TRBV24-1, the J gene TRBJ2-1; TRBD2 aligns across 14 bases. Germline V gene lookup returns CDR1 KGHDR and CDR2 SFDVKD. V gave up 4 bases and J gave up 8 bases; unmatched junction bases: 3. The CDR3 has 15 amino acids. For the CDR3, the DNA is TGTGCCACCAGTGAGGGGACTAGCGGGAGCCATGAGCAGTTCTTC. It specifies CATSEGTSGSHEQFF.

The table lists this clonotype with a few counts. This chain uses TRBV7-2 with TRBJ1-3, with D possibly TRBD1 on 5 matching bases. The length of the CDR3 is 12 residues. Germline CDR1 and CDR2: SGHTA and FQGNSA. V was cut by 11 bases and J by 6 bases, with 14 bases left in between. The CDR3 sequence is CAQEAGPNTIYF. The CDR3 nucleotides read TGTGCCCAGGAGGCAGGGCCAAACACCATATATTTT.

Ten or more counts support this clonotype. J is TRBJ2-2 and V is TRBV6-2 or TRBV6-3; D uncertain. V shed 2 bases and J shed 4 bases, with 8 bases lying between them. There are 14 residues in the CDR3. CDR1 and CDR2 from the germline V gene are MNHEY and SVGEGT. The CDR3 coding sequence is TGTGCCAGCAGTTACGTTAGGACCACCGGGGAGCTGTTTTTT. It translates to CASSYVRTTGELFF.

This clonotype was observed a handful of times. The chain employs TRBV20-1 and TRBJ1-5; D may be TRBD1 (5 bases). CDR3 length: 14 amino acids. CDR1 DFQATT and CDR2 SNEGSKA come from the germline V gene (reference sequence). The germline V and J ends were trimmed by 3 bases and 2 bases, with 11 bases remaining between them. DNA of the CDR3: TGCAGTGCTAGGGGGACTTCTCGCAATCAGCCCCAGCATTTT. It codes for CSARGTSRNQPQHF.

The sample holds a few counts of this clonotype. This chain joins TRBV7-2 and TRBJ2-3; 11 bases fit TRBD2. The CDR3 covers 18 residues. Per germline, CDR1 SGHTA and CDR2 FQGNSA. V was clipped by 4 bases and J by 3 bases; unmatched bases: 12. The CDR3 sequence is CASSSTLAGGLRTDTQYF. The CDR3 coding sequence is TGTGCCAGCAGCTCCACTCTAGCGGGAGGTTTAAGAACAGATACGCAGTATTTT.

The rearrangement uses TRBV29-1 and TRBJ2-5; no clear D gene. CDR1 and CDR2 (germline): SQVTM, ANQGSEA. The CDR3 totals 11 residues. With 7 bases removed from V and 5 bases from J, the gap between germline ends came to 11 bases. CDR3 in amino acids: CSGIVGETQYF. Here the CDR3 DNA reads TGCAGCGGGATCGTTGGGGAGACCCAGTACTTC.

A few counts support this clonotype. It may be a read error: a sequence one base away is much more abundant. This rearrangement joins TRBV28 to TRBJ2-7; D is unresolved. CDR1 and CDR2 (germline): MDHEN, SYDVKM. This CDR3 is 11 amino acids long. This CDR3 is CASSPRGEQHF. The CDR3 DNA reads as TGTGCCAGCAGTCCCCGCGGCGAGCAGCACTTC.

The chain combines TRBV7-9 with TRBJ1-1, with D uncertain. Germline-derived CDR1 and CDR2 are SEHNR and FQNEAQ (reference sequence). Trimming left V 1 base short and J 4 bases short, with 13 bases between. The CDR3 is made up of 15 amino acids. This chain's CDR3 is CASSLVSGEGTEAFF. The DNA of the CDR3 is TGTGCCAGCAGCTTAGTAAGCGGGGAGGGCACTGAAGCTTTCTTT. The full variable domain, its missing parts supplied by reference TRBV7-9 and TRBJ1-1, is DTGVSQNPRHKITKRGQNVTFRCDPISEHNRLYWYRQTLGQGPEFLTYFQNEAQLEKSRLLSDRFSAERPKGSFSTLEIQRTEQGDSAMYLCASSLVSGEGTEAFFGQGTRLTVV.